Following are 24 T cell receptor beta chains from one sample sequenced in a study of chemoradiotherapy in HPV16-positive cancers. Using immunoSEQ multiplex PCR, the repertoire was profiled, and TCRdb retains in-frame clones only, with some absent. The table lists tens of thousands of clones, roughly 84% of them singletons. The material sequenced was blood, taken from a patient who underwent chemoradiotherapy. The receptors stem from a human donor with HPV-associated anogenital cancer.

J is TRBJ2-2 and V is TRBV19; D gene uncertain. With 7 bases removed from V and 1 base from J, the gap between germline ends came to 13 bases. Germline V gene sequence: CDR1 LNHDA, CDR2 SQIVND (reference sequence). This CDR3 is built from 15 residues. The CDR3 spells CASTPRPLNTGELFF. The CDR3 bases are TGTGCCAGTACCCCAAGGCCCCTGAACACCGGGGAGCTGTTTTTT.

The CDR3 protein is CASSAPGQLGVYGYTF. The DNA for the CDR3 is TGTGCCAGCAGTGCACCGGGACAACTAGGGGTCTATGGCTACACCTTC. The genes are TRBV25-1 and TRBJ1-2, with D possibly being TRBD1 (6 bases). The length of the CDR3 is 16 residues. Trimming removed 4 bases from V and 4 bases from J, with 19 bases in between. Germline V gives CDR1 MGHDK, CDR2 SYGVNS.

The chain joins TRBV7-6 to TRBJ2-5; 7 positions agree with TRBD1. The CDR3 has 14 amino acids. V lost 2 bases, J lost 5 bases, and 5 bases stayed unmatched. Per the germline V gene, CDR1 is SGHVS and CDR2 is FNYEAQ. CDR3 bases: TGTGCCAGCAGCTTAAGCACAGGGGAGGAGACCCAGTACTTC. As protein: CASSLSTGEETQYF.

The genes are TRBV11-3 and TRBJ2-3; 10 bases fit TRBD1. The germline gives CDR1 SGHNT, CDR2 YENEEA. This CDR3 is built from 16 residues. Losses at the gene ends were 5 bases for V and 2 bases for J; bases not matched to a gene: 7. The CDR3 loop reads CASSRQGAVNTDTQYF. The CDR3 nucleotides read TGTGCCAGCAGCCGACAGGGGGCGGTGAACACAGATACGCAGTATTTT.

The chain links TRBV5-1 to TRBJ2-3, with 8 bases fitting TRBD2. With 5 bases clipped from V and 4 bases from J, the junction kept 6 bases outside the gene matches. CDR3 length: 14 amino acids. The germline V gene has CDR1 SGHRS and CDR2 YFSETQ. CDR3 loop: CASRSGGASDTQYF. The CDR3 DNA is TGCGCCAGCAGGTCCGGGGGGGCGTCAGATACGCAGTATTTT.

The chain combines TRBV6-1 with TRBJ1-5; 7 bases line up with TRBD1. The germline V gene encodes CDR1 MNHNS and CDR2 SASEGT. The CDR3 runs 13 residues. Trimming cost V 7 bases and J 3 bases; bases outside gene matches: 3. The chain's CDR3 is CASIQGNNQPQHF. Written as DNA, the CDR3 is TGTGCCAGCATACAGGGGAACAATCAGCCCCAGCATTTT.

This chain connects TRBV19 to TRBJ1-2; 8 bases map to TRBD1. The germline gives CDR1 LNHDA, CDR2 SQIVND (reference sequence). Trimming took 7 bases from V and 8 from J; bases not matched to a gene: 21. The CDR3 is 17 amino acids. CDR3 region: CASMGRETGAVTGGYTF. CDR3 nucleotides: TGTGCCAGTATGGGGAGGGAGACAGGGGCCGTAACTGGCGGCTACACCTTC.

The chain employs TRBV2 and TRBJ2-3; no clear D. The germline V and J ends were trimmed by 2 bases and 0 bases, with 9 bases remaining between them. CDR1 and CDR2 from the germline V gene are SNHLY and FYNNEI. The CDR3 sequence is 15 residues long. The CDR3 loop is CASSETGSSTDTQYF. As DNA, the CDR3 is TGTGCCAGCAGTGAAACTGGATCTAGCACAGATACGCAGTATTTT.

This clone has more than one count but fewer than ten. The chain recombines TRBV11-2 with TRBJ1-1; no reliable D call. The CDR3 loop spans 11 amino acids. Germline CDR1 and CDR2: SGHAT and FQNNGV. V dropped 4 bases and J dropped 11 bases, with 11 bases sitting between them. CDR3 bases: TGTGCCAGCAGCTCTAACGAAAGGGCTTTCTTT. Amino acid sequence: CASSSNERAFF.

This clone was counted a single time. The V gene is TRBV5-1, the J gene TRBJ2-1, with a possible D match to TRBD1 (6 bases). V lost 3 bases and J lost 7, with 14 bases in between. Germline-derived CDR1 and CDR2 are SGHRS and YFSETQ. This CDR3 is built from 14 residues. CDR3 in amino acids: CASSSGQNTNEQFF. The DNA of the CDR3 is TGCGCCAGCAGCTCCGGACAGAATACGAATGAGCAGTTCTTC.

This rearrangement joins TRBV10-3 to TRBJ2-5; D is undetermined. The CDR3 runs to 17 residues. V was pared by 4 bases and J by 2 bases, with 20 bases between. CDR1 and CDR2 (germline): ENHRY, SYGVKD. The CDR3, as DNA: TGTGCCATCAGTGGATTACCGGGCACCGAGATACAAGAGACCCAGTACTTC. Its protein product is CAISGLPGTEIQETQYF.

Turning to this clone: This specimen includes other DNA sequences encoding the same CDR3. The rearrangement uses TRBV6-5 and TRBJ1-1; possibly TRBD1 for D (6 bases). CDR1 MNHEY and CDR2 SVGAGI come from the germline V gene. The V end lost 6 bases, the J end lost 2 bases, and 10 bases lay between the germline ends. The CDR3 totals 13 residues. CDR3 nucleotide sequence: TGTGCCAGCAGCCCGGACAGCAACACTGAAGCTTTCTTT. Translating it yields CASSPDSNTEAFF.

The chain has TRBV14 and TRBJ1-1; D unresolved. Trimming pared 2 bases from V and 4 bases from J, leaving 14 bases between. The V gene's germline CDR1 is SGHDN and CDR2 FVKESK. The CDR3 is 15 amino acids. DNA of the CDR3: TGTGCCAGCAGCCAATTTCGCGGTTTGGGCACTGAAGCTTTCTTT. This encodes CASSQFRGLGTEAFF.

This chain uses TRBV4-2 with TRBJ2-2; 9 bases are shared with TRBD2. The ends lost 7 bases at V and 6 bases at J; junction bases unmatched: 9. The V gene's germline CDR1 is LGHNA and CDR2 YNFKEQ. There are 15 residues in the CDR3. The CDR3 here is CASKFGGGAAGELFF. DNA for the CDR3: TGTGCCAGCAAATTTGGCGGGGGGGCCGCCGGGGAGCTGTTTTTT.

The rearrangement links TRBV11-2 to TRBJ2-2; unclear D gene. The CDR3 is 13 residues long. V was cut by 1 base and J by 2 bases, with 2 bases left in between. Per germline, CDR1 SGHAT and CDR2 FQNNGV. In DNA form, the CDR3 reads TGTGCCAGCAGCTTAGTTAACACCGGGGAGCTGTTTTTT. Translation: CASSLVNTGELFF.

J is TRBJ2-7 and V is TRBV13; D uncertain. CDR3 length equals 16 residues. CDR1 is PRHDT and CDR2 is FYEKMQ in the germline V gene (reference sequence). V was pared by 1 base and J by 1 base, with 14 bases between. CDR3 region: CASSLEGTRMSYEQYF. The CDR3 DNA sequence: TGTGCCAGCAGCTTAGAAGGTACTCGGATGTCCTACGAGCAGTACTTC.

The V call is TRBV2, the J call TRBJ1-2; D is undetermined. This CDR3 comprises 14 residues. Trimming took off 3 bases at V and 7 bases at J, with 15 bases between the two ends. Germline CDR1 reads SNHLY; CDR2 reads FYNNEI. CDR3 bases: TGTGCCAGCAGTGACAGGCCCAATGGGTCTGGCTACACCTTC. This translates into CASSDRPNGSGYTF.

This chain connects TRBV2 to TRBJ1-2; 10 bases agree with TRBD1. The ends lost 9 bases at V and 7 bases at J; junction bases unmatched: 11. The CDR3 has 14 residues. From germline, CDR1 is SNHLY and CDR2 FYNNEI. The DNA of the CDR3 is TGTGCCAGAGCGGGACAGGGGCTAAGGGTTGGCTACACCTTC. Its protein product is CARAGQGLRVGYTF. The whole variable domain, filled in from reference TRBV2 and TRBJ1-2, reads EPEVTQTPSHQVTQMGQEVILRCVPISNHLYFYWYRQILGQKVEFLVSFYNNEISEKSEIFDDQFSVERPDGSNFTLKIRSTKLEDSAMYFCARAGQGLRVGYTFGSGTRLTVV.

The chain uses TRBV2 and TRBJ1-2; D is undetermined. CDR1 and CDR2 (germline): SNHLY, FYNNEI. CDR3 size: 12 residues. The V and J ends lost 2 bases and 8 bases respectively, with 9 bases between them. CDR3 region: CASSESTRGYTF. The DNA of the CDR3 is TGTGCCAGCAGTGAATCGACGCGGGGCTACACCTTC.

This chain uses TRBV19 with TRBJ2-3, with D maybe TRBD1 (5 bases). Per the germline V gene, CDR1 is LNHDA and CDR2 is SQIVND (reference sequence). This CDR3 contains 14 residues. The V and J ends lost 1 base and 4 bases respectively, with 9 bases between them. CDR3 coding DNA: TGTGCCAGTAGTATAGCAGGGTTCGCAGATACGCAGTATTTT. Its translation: CASSIAGFADTQYF.

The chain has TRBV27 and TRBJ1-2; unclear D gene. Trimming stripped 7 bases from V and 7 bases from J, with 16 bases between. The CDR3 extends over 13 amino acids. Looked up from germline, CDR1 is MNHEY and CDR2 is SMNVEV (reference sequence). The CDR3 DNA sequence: TGTGCCAGCACGGAGGGTTCGGGCTTTGGCTACACCTTC. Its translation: CASTEGSGFGYTF.

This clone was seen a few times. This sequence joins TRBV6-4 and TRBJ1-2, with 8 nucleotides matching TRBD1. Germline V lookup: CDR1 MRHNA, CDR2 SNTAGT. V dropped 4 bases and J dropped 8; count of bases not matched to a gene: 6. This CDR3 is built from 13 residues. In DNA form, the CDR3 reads TGTGCCAGCAGTGGACAGGGGACCGCCGGCTACACCTTC. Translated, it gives CASSGQGTAGYTF.

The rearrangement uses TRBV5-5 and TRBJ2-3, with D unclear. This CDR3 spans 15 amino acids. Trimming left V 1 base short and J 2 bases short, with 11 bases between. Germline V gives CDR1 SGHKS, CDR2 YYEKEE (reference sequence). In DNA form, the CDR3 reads TGTGCCAGCAGCTTGATGAGCAGCTTCACAGATACGCAGTATTTT. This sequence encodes CASSLMSSFTDTQYF.

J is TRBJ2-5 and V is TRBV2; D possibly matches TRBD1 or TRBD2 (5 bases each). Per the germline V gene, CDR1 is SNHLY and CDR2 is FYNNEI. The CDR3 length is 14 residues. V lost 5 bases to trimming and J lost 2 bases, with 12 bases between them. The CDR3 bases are TGTGCCAGCAGTACCGGGACCAGGCAAGAGACCCAGTACTTC. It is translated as CASSTGTRQETQYF.